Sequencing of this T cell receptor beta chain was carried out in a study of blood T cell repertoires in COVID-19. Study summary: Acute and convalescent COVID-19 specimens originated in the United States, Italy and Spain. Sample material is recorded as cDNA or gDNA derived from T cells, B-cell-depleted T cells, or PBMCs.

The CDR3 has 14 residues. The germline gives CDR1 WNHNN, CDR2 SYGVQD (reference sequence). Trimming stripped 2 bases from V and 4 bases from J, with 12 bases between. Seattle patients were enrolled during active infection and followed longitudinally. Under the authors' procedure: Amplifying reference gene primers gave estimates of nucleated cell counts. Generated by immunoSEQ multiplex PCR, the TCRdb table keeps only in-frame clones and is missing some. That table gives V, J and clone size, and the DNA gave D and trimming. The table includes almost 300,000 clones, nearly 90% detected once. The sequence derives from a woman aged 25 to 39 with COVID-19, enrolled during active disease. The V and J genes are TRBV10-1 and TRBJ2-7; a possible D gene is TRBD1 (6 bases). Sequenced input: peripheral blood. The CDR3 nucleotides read TGCGCCAGCAGTGAGGGGTGGACAGAGTACGAGCAGTACTTC. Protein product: CASSEGWTEYEQYF.